The entry that follows covers one T cell receptor (beta chain) sequence. This entry is derived from a study of T-cell memory formation after mild COVID-19. This CDR3 comprises 15 residues. V was cut by 5 bases and J by 2 bases, with 15 bases left in between. Germline V CDR1 and CDR2: SGHTA, FQGNSA. From the 5' RACE reads, TCRdb called clonotypes with MiXCR, one entry per CDR3 protein. Of about 560,000 distinct CDR3 sequences in the sample, 15% to 20% were seen once. This clonotype was obtained from an adult woman who had mild COVID-19 (a few samples of this study predate the infection). Cell type and time point are not known. The chain carries TRBV7-2 and TRBJ2-5; D assignment may be TRBD1 or TRBD2 (7 bases each). The sample consisted of PBMCs or a T cell subset sorted from them (not recorded which). CDR3 sequence reads: CASSQRDRGQETQYF. CDR3 nucleotide sequence: TGTGCCAGCAGCCAGCGGGACAGAGGACAAGAGACCCAGTACTTC.